The 4 T cell receptor beta chains given below trace back to one sample, sequenced in a study of shared clonotypes between healthy human individuals. Method: immunoSEQ multiplex PCR; TCRdb's copy keeps in-frame clones and lacks some. The table has hundreds of thousands of clones, more than 95% seen once. The sample consisted of naive CD4+ T cells sorted from blood. Stated subset: CD45RA+ positively selected. The receptors stem from a woman in her twenties or thirties in good health.

The chain links TRBV11-2 to TRBJ1-2, with D unresolved. The CDR3 sequence is 12 residues long. Per germline, CDR1 SGHAT and CDR2 FQNNGV. Trimming removed 8 bases from V and 8 bases from J, with 15 bases in between. In nucleotides, the CDR3 is TGTGCCAGCGGCCTACAAGTGGGGGGCTACACCTTC. This sequence encodes CASGLQVGGYTF.

V usage is TRBV5-5 and J usage is TRBJ2-1, with 10 bases that match TRBD2. The CDR3 is 15 amino acids. Germline assignment: CDR1 SGHKS and CDR2 YYEKEE (reference sequence). J gave up 5 bases and V 3 bases, and 5 bases lay outside the gene matches. CDR3 DNA: TGTGCCAGCAGCTCGCGACTAGCGGGTAACAATGAGCAGTTCTTC. Its protein is CASSSRLAGNNEQFF. The full variable domain, rest sourced from reference TRBV5-5 and TRBJ2-1, is DAGVTQSPTHLIKTRGQQVTLRCSPISGHKSVSWYQQVLGQGPQFIFQYYEKEERGRGNFPDRFSARQFPNYSSELNVNALLLGDSALYLCASSSRLAGNNEQFFGPGTRLTVL.

V is TRBV7-9 and J is TRBJ2-1; 8 positions agree with TRBD2. From germline, CDR1 is SEHNR and CDR2 FQNEAQ (reference sequence). The junction had 13 bases not matched to a gene; V was cut back by 5 bases and J by 10 bases. The CDR3 runs 15 residues. CDR3 sequence reads: CASSLSGTRLEEQFF. The CDR3 region has the DNA TGTGCCAGCAGCCTCAGTGGGACTAGATTAGAAGAGCAGTTCTTC.

The chain uses TRBV5-5 and TRBJ2-2; D ambiguous. Germline values: CDR1 SGHKS, CDR2 YYEKEE (reference sequence). CDR3 length: 17 residues. V gave up 0 bases and J gave up 0 bases, with 12 bases separating them. CDR3 residues: CASSLVVDSANTGELFF. CDR3 nucleotide sequence: TGTGCCAGCAGCTTGGTTGTAGACTCGGCGAACACCGGGGAGCTGTTTTTT.